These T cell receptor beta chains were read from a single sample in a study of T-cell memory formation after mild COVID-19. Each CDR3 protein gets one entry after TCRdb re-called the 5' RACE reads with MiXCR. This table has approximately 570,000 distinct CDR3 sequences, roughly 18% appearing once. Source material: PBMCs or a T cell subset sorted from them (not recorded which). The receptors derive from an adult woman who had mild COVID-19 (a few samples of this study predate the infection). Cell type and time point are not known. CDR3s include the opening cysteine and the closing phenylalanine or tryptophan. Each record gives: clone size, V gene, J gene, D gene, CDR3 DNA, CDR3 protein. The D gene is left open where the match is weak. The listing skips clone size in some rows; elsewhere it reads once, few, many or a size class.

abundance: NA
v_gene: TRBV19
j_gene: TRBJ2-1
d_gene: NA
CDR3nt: TGTGCCAGTAGTATAGATTCGGGGAAGCGCTCCTACAATGAGCAGTTCTTC
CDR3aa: CASSIDSGKRSYNEQFF

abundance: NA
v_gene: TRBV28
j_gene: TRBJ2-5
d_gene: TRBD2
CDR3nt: TGTGCCAGCAACCCTGGGAGGAGCGGGAGGTGGCAAGAGACCCAGTACTTC
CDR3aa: CASNPGRSGRWQETQYF

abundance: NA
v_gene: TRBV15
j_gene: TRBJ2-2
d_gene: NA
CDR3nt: TGTGCCACCAGCAACCCCGGACGGTTAGGAGGAGGAAACACCGGGGAGCTGTTTTTT
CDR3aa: CATSNPGRLGGGNTGELFF

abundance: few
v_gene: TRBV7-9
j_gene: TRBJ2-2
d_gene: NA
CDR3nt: TGTGCCACCCCGTCGGGTTCGGGCTGGGAGCTGTTTTTT
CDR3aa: CATPSGSGWELFF

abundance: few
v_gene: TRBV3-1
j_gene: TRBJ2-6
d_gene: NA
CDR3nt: TGTGCCAGCAGCCGATGGGCACTCAACTCTGGGGCCAACGTCCTGACTTTC
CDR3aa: CASSRWALNSGANVLTF

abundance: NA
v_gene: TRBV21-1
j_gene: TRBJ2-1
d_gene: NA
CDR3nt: TGTGCCAGCGGGCAGTCCTACAATGAGCAGTTCTTC
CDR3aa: CASGQSYNEQFF

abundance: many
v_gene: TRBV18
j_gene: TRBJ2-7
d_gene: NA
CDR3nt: TGTGCCAGCTCACCCCCCTCCTACGAGCAGTACTTC
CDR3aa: CASSPPSYEQYF

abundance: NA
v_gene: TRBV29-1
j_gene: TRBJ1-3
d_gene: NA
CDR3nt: TGCAGCGTTGGACAGGGAAACACCATATATTTT
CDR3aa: CSVGQGNTIYF

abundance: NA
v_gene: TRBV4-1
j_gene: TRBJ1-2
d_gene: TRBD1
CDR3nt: TGCGCCAGCAGCCCCCCGGGACAGGGGTACTATGGCTACACCTTC
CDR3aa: CASSPPGQGYYGYTF

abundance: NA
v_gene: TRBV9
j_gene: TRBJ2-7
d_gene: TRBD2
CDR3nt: TGTGCCAGCAGCGAAGCGGGAGGGCCCAGGCACGAGCAGTACTTC
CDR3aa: CASSEAGGPRHEQYF

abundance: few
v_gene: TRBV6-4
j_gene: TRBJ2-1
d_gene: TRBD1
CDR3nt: TGTGCCAGCAGTGGAGACAGGGGTAGCACCTACAATGAGCAGTTCTTC
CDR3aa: CASSGDRGSTYNEQFF

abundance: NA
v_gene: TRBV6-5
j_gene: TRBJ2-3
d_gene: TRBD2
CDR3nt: TGTGCCAGCAGTTACGGCAGCGGGGGGAGGGGAGATACGCAGTATTTT
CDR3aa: CASSYGSGGRGDTQYF

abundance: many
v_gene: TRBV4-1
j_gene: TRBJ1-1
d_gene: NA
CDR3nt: TGCGCCAGCAGCCAAGGGGCAGGGAGGAGCACTGAAGCTTTCTTT
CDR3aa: CASSQGAGRSTEAFF

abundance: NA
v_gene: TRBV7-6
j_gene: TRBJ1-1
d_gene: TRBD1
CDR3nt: TGTGCCAGCAGCTTAGAGGGACAGGGGGCAGTCACTGAAGCTTTCTTT
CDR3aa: CASSLEGQGAVTEAFF

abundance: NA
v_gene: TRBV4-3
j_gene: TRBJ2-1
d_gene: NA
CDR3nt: TGCGCCAGCAGCCAAGATCCGGCGGTATTTCCATTCTTC
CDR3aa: CASSQDPAVFPFF

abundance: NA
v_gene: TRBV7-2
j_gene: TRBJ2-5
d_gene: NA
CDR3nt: TGTGCCAGCAGCTTATCATGGGGGCAGGAGACCCAGTACTTC
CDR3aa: CASSLSWGQETQYF